The text below deals with one T cell receptor (beta chain). Its antigen is currently unknown. Using unique molecular identifiers, the investigators prepared the TCRbeta library. From the PCR reads, TCRdb called clonotypes with MiXCR, one entry per CDR3 protein. Of fewer than 350,000 distinct CDR3 sequences listed, just over 7.5% are singletons. The germline V gene encodes CDR1 MNHNS and CDR2 SASEGT. The CDR3 is 14 residues long. Trimming stripped 4 bases from V and 7 bases from J, with 17 bases between. The entry originates in a study of T-cell reconstitution after alpha-beta-depleted transplantation in children. Study observations and caveats: By about two months after transplant, alpha-beta T cells reportedly arose from several hundred graft clones that had expanded. A year had passed since transplant, and T-cell counts and diversity by then came mostly from newly produced T cells. Elevated TCRbeta diversity at day 60 was traced, in some patients, to surviving recipient T cells and thymic progenitors.

The specimen comprised peripheral blood, sampled 360 days after TCRalphabeta/CD19-depleted stem cell transplant. The source is a female patient between 2 and 15 years old who had a stem cell transplant for Fanconi anemia, so the T cells may come from the graft donor. The gene calls are TRBV6-1 and TRBJ2-7, with D perhaps being TRBD1 or TRBD2 (6 bases each). The CDR3 is CASSVFRGPGEQYV. The CDR3 DNA reads TGTGCCAGCAGTGTCTTTCGGGGGCCCGGGGAGCAGTACGTC.